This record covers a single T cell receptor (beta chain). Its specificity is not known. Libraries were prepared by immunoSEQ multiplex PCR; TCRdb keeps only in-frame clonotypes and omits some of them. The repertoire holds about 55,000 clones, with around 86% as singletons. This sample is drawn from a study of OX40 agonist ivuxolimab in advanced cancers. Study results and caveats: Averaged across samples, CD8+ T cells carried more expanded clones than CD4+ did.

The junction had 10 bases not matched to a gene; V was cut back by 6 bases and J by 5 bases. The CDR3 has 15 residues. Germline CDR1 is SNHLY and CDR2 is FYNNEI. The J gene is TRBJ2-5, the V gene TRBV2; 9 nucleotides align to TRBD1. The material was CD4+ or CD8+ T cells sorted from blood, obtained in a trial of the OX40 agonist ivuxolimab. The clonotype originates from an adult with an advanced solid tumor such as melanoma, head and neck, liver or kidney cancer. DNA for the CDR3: TGTGCCAGCAGAGCTGGACAGGGGATCATGGAGACCCAGTACTTC. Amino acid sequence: CASRAGQGIMETQYF. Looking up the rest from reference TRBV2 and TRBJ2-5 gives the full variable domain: EPEVTQTPSHQVTQMGQEVILRCVPISNHLYFYWYRQILGQKVEFLVSFYNNEISEKSEIFDDQFSVERPDGSNFTLKIRSTKLEDSAMYFCASRAGQGIMETQYFGPGTRLLVL.